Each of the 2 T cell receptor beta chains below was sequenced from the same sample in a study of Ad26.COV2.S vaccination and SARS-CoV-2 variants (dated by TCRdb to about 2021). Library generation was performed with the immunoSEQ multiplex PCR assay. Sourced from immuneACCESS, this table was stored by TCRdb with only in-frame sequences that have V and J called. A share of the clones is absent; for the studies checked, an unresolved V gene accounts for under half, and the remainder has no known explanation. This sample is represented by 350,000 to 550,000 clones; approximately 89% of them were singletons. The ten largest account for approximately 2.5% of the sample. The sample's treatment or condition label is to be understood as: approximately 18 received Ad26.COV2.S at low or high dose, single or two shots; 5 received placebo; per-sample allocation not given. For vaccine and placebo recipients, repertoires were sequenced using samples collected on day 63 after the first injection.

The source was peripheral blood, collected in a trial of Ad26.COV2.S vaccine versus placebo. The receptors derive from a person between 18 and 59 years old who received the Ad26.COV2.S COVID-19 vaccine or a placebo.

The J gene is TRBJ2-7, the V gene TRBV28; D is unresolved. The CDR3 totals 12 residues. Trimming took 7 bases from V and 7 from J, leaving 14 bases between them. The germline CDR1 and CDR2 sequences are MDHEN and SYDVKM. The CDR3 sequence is CASNRPAREQYF. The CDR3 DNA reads TGTGCCAGCAACCGCCCGGCGAGAGAGCAGTACTTC.

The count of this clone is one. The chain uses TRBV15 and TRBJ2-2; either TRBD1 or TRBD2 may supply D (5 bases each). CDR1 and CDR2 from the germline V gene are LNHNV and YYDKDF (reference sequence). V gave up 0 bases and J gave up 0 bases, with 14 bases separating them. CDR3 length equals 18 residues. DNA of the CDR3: TGTGCCACCAGCAGAGATCTGGGGGTAGCGCCGAACACCGGGGAGCTGTTTTTT. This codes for CATSRDLGVAPNTGELFF.